The 19 T cell receptor beta chains in this list originate from one sample, sequenced in a study of cytomegalovirus exposure and HLA in healthy donors (dated by TCRdb to 2016 to 2017). The library was built by means of the immunoSEQ multiplex PCR assay. For the multiplex PCR, a mixture combining 60 forward primers for TCR Vbeta segments and 13 reverse primers for TCR Jbeta segments was used. Sourced from immuneACCESS, this table was stored by TCRdb with only in-frame sequences that have V and J called. A share of the clones is absent; for the studies checked, an unresolved V gene accounts for under half, and the remainder has no known explanation. The sample table records roughly 130,000 clones; more than 80% of these occur just once. The ten largest make up just over 2.5% of the sample. Sequences were obtained from PBMCs. The receptors shown here come from a man aged 25-45 years in good health and CMV-seronegative.

This clone came up a few times. The rearrangement uses TRBV7-9 and TRBJ1-1; D gene uncertain. The V end was cut by 5 bases, the J end by 6 bases, with 13 bases between. Germline V gene sequence: CDR1 SEHNR, CDR2 FQNEAQ (reference sequence). The CDR3 is 13 residues long. CDR3 DNA: TGTGCCAGCAGCGCCCGAGGTTTCTCTGAAGCTTTCTTT. It codes for CASSARGFSEAFF.

The V call is TRBV28, the J call TRBJ1-2; 7 bases align to TRBD1. With V trimmed by 4 bases and J by 2 bases, 1 base remained unmatched. The CDR3 has 13 residues. Germline V CDR1 and CDR2: MDHEN, SYDVKM. The CDR3 DNA sequence: TGTGCCAGCAGTTGGGGACAGAACTATGGCTACACCTTC. It is translated as CASSWGQNYGYTF.

The chain carries TRBV27 and TRBJ2-1; D is undetermined. With 2 bases removed from V and 4 bases from J, the gap between germline ends came to 9 bases. Per germline, CDR1 MNHEY and CDR2 SMNVEV (reference sequence). The CDR3 runs to 14 residues. Here the CDR3 reads CASSLVFRYNEQFF. The CDR3, as DNA: TGTGCCAGCAGTTTAGTTTTCAGGTACAATGAGCAGTTCTTC.

V is TRBV5-1 and J is TRBJ2-3; no firm D call. The ends were cut back, 4 bases at V and 9 bases at J, with 18 bases in the middle. The CDR3 is 14 residues long. The germline gives CDR1 SGHRS, CDR2 YFSETQ. CDR3 sequence reads: CASSQGEVGQTQYF. The CDR3 coding sequence is TGCGCCAGCAGCCAAGGAGAAGTCGGTCAGACGCAGTATTTT.

The chain carries TRBV29-1 and TRBJ1-1; 7 bases align to TRBD1. Per germline, CDR1 SQVTM and CDR2 ANQGSEA. CDR3 length equals 13 residues. V lost 4 bases, J lost 1 base, and 3 bases stayed unmatched. The CDR3, as DNA: TGCAGCGTTGCCCGACAGGGGAACACTGAAGCTTTCTTT. This codes for CSVARQGNTEAFF.

The chain links TRBV6-4 to TRBJ1-1; no clear D gene. V shed 4 bases and J shed 2 bases, with 8 bases lying between them. This CDR3 is built from 13 residues. The V gene's germline CDR1 is MRHNA and CDR2 SNTAGT. The CDR3 is CASSVSVNTEAFF. The CDR3 DNA is TGTGCCAGCAGTGTGTCGGTTAACACTGAAGCTTTCTTT.

The chain uses TRBV5-4 and TRBJ2-7, with TRBD2 identical over 7 bases. Per germline, CDR1 SGHNT and CDR2 YYREEE (reference sequence). This CDR3 has 14 amino acids. Trimming cost V 3 bases and J 1 base; bases outside gene matches: 4. CDR3 protein: CASSSTSVSYEQYF. The CDR3 DNA sequence: TGTGCCAGCAGCTCAACTAGCGTATCCTACGAGCAGTACTTC.

The chain recombines TRBV27 with TRBJ1-1; TRBD1 agrees at 8 bases. The CDR3 spans 14 residues. The germline gives CDR1 MNHEY, CDR2 SMNVEV (reference sequence). After removal of 6 bases from V and 5 bases from J, the junction contained 8 bases not matched to a gene. The CDR3 DNA follows: TGTGCCAGCAGGAACGGACAGGGAAGGACTGAAGCTTTCTTT. It yields the protein CASRNGQGRTEAFF.

A single count supports this clone. The genes are TRBV27 and TRBJ2-7; D is perhaps TRBD1 (5 bases). CDR3 size: 13 residues. The germline CDR1 and CDR2 sequences are MNHEY and SMNVEV (reference sequence). Trimming removed 2 bases from V and 3 bases from J, with 8 bases in between. The CDR3 nucleotides read TGTGCCAGCAGTTTAGGAGACAGCTACGAGCAGTACTTC. It is translated as CASSLGDSYEQYF.

This chain connects TRBV27 to TRBJ1-5; 7 nucleotides match TRBD1. Germline lookup yields CDR1 MNHEY and CDR2 SMNVEV (reference sequence). V trimming: 5 bases; J trimming: 3 bases; junction bases outside the gene matches: 7. The CDR3 extends over 15 amino acids. The CDR3 bases are TGTGCCAGCAGTCCCCAGGGACAGATCAATCAGCCCCAGCATTTT. Amino acid sequence: CASSPQGQINQPQHF.

V is TRBV5-1 and J is TRBJ1-4, with 8 nucleotides matching TRBD1. Unmatched junction bases numbered 13, after V lost 4 bases and J lost 8 bases. The length of the CDR3 is 16 residues. Germline V gives CDR1 SGHRS, CDR2 YFSETQ. The CDR3 spells CASSPGAGQGEEKLFF. For the CDR3, the DNA is TGCGCCAGCAGCCCGGGGGCCGGACAGGGTGAGGAAAAACTGTTTTTT.

The chain recombines TRBV13 with TRBJ2-1; 8 bases map to TRBD2. CDR3 length equals 16 residues. V lost 6 bases and J lost 3; bases outside the gene matches: 10. Per the germline V gene, CDR1 is PRHDT and CDR2 is FYEKMQ (reference sequence). The CDR3 region has the DNA TGTGCCAGCAGTAGCTTCGGGAGGGGCCTCTACAATGAGCAGTTCTTC. The encoded protein is CASSSFGRGLYNEQFF.

The rearrangement joins TRBV5-6 to TRBJ1-5; D gene unclear. The CDR3 runs 16 residues. Germline CDR1 reads SGHDT; CDR2 reads YYEEEE. V gave up 0 bases and J gave up 5 bases, with 15 bases separating them. CDR3 sequence (DNA): TGTGCCAGCAGCTTGGGTGGCACCAGGTCGGATCAGCCCCAGCATTTT. Its protein is CASSLGGTRSDQPQHF.

The V and J genes are TRBV4-1 and TRBJ2-2, with D perhaps matching TRBD2 (6 bases). V dropped 1 base and J dropped 4 bases, with 10 bases sitting between them. The CDR3 contains 15 residues. Germline V CDR1 and CDR2: MGHRA, YSYEKL. DNA of the CDR3: TGCGCCAGCAGCCAAGCGACGGGAGTCACCGGGGAGCTGTTTTTT. Protein product: CASSQATGVTGELFF.

The rearrangement links TRBV18 to TRBJ1-5; D is possibly TRBD1 (5 bases). The CDR3 is 14 amino acids. Germline V gene data show CDR1 as KGHSH and CDR2 as LQKENI. Trimming stripped 4 bases from V and 0 bases from J, with 7 bases between. CDR3 protein: CASSQQDSNQPQHF. Written as DNA, the CDR3 is TGTGCCAGCTCACAACAGGATAGCAATCAGCCCCAGCATTTT.

The chain combines TRBV9 with TRBJ2-2; perhaps TRBD1 as D (6 bases). The germline gives CDR1 SGDLS, CDR2 YYNGEE. The V and J ends lost 7 bases and 4 bases respectively, with 14 bases between them. The CDR3 is 14 amino acids. The CDR3 DNA sequence: TGTGCCAGCGACCCGGGACAAAGCACCGGGGAGCTGTTTTTT. Its protein product is CASDPGQSTGELFF.

V is TRBV19 and J is TRBJ1-5; D uncertain. Germline values: CDR1 LNHDA, CDR2 SQIVND (reference sequence). The CDR3 sequence is 15 residues long. Trimming removed 2 bases from V and 0 bases from J, with 8 bases in between. The CDR3 DNA is TGTGCCAGTAGTATAACAGAGTATAGCAATCAGCCCCAGCATTTT. Protein product: CASSITEYSNQPQHF.

The chain employs TRBV7-2 and TRBJ2-6, with D unresolved. Germline CDR1 is SGHTA and CDR2 is FQGNSA. The CDR3 is 13 residues long. Deletions cut 5 bases from V and 3 bases from J, with 5 bases between. CDR3 residues: CASSPHGANVLTF. CDR3 in DNA: TGTGCCAGCAGCCCCCATGGGGCCAACGTCCTGACTTTC.

The chain combines TRBV6-4 with TRBJ2-7; perhaps TRBD2 as D (6 bases). Deletions cut 7 bases from V and 1 base from J, with 17 bases between. There are 15 residues in the CDR3. Germline V gives CDR1 MRHNA, CDR2 SNTAGT. Written as DNA, the CDR3 is TGTGCCAGCATTTCTGGCGGGATTGGGTCCTACGAGCAGTACTTC. It translates to CASISGGIGSYEQYF.